One sample yielded the 25 T cell receptor beta chains listed below, sequenced in a study of cytomegalovirus exposure and HLA in healthy donors. The PCR contained 60 Vbeta and 13 Jbeta primers. Clones were read by immunoSEQ multiplex PCR, and TCRdb kept only the in-frame ones, dropping some. The data hold fewer than 250,000 clones, with 85% to 90% observed a single time. Material for sequencing was PBMCs. Source of these receptors: a young man in good health and CMV-seronegative.

V gene TRBV7-9 combines with J gene TRBJ2-1, with 7 bases fitting TRBD2. The V segment lost 5 bases and the J segment 4 bases; nucleotides outside the gene matches: 8. CDR3 length: 15 amino acids. Germline lookup yields CDR1 SEHNR and CDR2 FQNEAQ (reference sequence). Written as DNA, the CDR3 is TGTGCCAGCAGCCTCCTTTCGGGGGGTTACAATGAGCAGTTCTTC. Its protein is CASSLLSGGYNEQFF. The full variable domain, its missing parts supplied by reference TRBV7-9 and TRBJ2-1, is DTGVSQNPRHKITKRGQNVTFRCDPISEHNRLYWYRQTLGQGPEFLTYFQNEAQLEKSRLLSDRFSAERPKGSFSTLEIQRTEQGDSAMYLCASSLLSGGYNEQFFGPGTRLTVL.

The rearrangement joins TRBV18 to TRBJ2-5, with a weak D call TRBD2 (6 bases). The tail of the sequence fits TRBJ2-7 better, so the J call may be wrong. Germline values: CDR1 KGHSH, CDR2 LQKENI. The CDR3 length is 15 residues. The CDR3 nucleotides are TGTGCCAGCTCACCAATGGGACTCCAACCAGACGAGCAGTACTTC. Its protein is CASSPMGLQPDEQYF.

A word on this clone: At one end, the junction sequence differs from germline, possibly due to a read error. This sequence joins TRBV6-5 and TRBJ2-6; TRBD1 is a possible D gene (7 bases). The CDR3 has 15 residues. Per the germline V gene, CDR1 is MNHEY and CDR2 is SVGAGI. The CDR3 reads CASREGAAGANGLTF. In DNA form, the CDR3 reads TGTGCCAGCAGGGAGGGGGCGGCCGGGGCCAACGGCCTGACTTTC.

The CDR3 DNA reads TGTGCCAGTAGCTCTCGGGACAGGCTCACAGATACGCAGTATTTT. Protein product: CASSSRDRLTDTQYF. This chain uses TRBV19 with TRBJ2-3; 8 nucleotides line up with TRBD1. The CDR3 totals 15 residues. Germline V CDR1 and CDR2: LNHDA, SQIVND (reference sequence). Germline trimming cut 6 bases from V and 2 bases from J; bases unmatched to any gene: 7.

The chain uses TRBV7-9 and TRBJ1-3; a weak D match, TRBD1 (6 bases). The V and J ends lost 0 bases and 2 bases respectively, with 14 bases between them. Germline CDR1 SEHNR, CDR2 FQNEAQ (reference sequence). This CDR3 is 17 amino acids long. The CDR3 DNA reads TGTGCCAGCAGCTTAGCGCTCCGGGGGGCTCCTGGAAACACCATATATTTT. Translating it yields CASSLALRGAPGNTIYF.

J is TRBJ1-5 and V is TRBV27; D is ambiguous. CDR3 size: 16 residues. Trimming left V 8 bases short and J 0 bases short, with 17 bases between. Germline CDR1 MNHEY, CDR2 SMNVEV (reference sequence). CDR3 DNA: TGTGCCAGCTCTACAGAGCCACCTTATAGCAATCAGCCCCAGCATTTT. Translation: CASSTEPPYSNQPQHF.

A few counts support this clone. J is TRBJ2-3 and V is TRBV15, with TRBD2 matching over 8 bases. V lost 6 bases and J lost 6; bases outside the gene matches: 5. Germline CDR1 LNHNV, CDR2 YYDKDF (reference sequence). The CDR3 spans 13 residues. CDR3 region: CATRSGRRDTQYF. Here the CDR3 DNA reads TGTGCCACCAGAAGCGGGAGAAGGGATACGCAGTATTTT. Filled out from reference TRBV15 and TRBJ2-3, the complete variable domain reads DAMVIQNPRYQVTQFGKPVTLSCSQTLNHNVMYWYQQKSSQAPKLLFHYYDKDFNNEADTPDNFQSRRPNTSFCFLDIRSPGLGDTAMYLCATRSGRRDTQYFGPGTRLTVL.

The chain combines TRBV7-9 with TRBJ1-1, with 7 bases fitting TRBD1. Germline V lookup: CDR1 SEHNR, CDR2 FQNEAQ (reference sequence). CDR3 length: 18 residues. V shed 3 bases, J shed 7 bases, and the junction held 20 bases outside the gene matches. The CDR3 here is CASSLGSRRGIADDEAFF. Written as DNA, the CDR3 is TGTGCCAGCAGCTTGGGAAGTCGCAGGGGGATTGCGGATGATGAAGCTTTCTTT. Complete variable domain (other parts from reference TRBV7-9 and TRBJ1-1): DTGVSQNPRHKITKRGQNVTFRCDPISEHNRLYWYRQTLGQGPEFLTYFQNEAQLEKSRLLSDRFSAERPKGSFSTLEIQRTEQGDSAMYLCASSLGSRRGIADDEAFFGQGTRLTVV.

This clone has just a few counts. The CDR3 DNA reads TGTGCCAGCGGACAGGGTTCGGTCTACGAGCAGTACTTC. As protein: CASGQGSVYEQYF. The gene calls are TRBV27 and TRBJ2-7; 8 nucleotides agree with TRBD1. Germline V lookup: CDR1 MNHEY, CDR2 SMNVEV (reference sequence). The trim removed 8 bases at V and 3 bases at J, leaving 6 bases unmatched. The CDR3 totals 13 residues.

The V gene is TRBV7-6, the J gene TRBJ1-6, with 10 bases lining up with TRBD1. There are 15 residues in the CDR3. Per the germline V gene, CDR1 is SGHVS and CDR2 is FNYEAQ. Trimming took 5 bases from V and 7 from J; bases not matched to a gene: 5. This chain's CDR3 is CASSTGQGGNSPLHF. Here the CDR3 DNA reads TGTGCCAGCAGCACCGGACAGGGGGGGAATTCACCCCTCCACTTT.

The genes are TRBV11-2 and TRBJ1-2; D unresolved. The CDR3 runs to 12 residues. Germline V gives CDR1 SGHAT, CDR2 FQNNGV. The V end lost 1 base, the J end lost 5 bases, and 5 bases lay between the germline ends. DNA of the CDR3: TGTGCCAGCAGCTTAGGTTTATATGGCTACACCTTC. It yields the protein CASSLGLYGYTF.

The chain links TRBV11-2 to TRBJ2-5; D remains unclear. CDR3 length: 12 residues. Per germline, CDR1 SGHAT and CDR2 FQNNGV. Trimming stripped 1 base from V and 4 bases from J, with 4 bases between. CDR3 protein: CASSLVGETQYF. In nucleotides, the CDR3 is TGTGCCAGCAGCTTAGTCGGAGAGACCCAGTACTTC. Based on the CDR3 plus reference TRBV11-2 and TRBJ2-5, the full variable domain is EAGVAQSPRYKIIEKRQSVAFWCNPISGHATLYWYQQILGQGPKLLIQFQNNGVVDDSQLPKDRFSAERLKGVDSTLKIQPAKLEDSAVYLCASSLVGETQYFGPGTRLLVL.

A note on this clone: The junction does not match germline at one end; this may be a read error. The chain recombines TRBV7-9 with TRBJ2-7, with unresolved D. The germline V gene has CDR1 SEHNR and CDR2 FQNEAQ (reference sequence). This CDR3 is built from 12 residues. The CDR3 protein is CSSSSTGYEQYF. The DNA for the CDR3 is TGTTCCAGCAGCTCGACGGGCTACGAGCAGTACTTC.

The chain has TRBV6-5 and TRBJ2-5; TRBD2 agrees at 8 bases. The germline V gene encodes CDR1 MNHEY and CDR2 SVGAGI. V shed 0 bases, J shed 2 bases, and the junction held 5 bases outside the gene matches. The CDR3 covers 16 residues. This CDR3 reads CASSYSTAGAQETQYF. CDR3 sequence (DNA): TGTGCCAGCAGTTACTCGACAGCGGGGGCTCAAGAGACCCAGTACTTC.

This clone was detected a few times. V gene TRBV7-2 combines with J gene TRBJ2-7, with 16 bases that match TRBD2. CDR1 SGHTA and CDR2 FQGNSA come from the germline V gene. The CDR3 is 15 residues long. V shed 6 bases and J 4 bases; nucleotides not matched to a gene: 3. This CDR3 is CASRLGLAGGYEQYF. The DNA for the CDR3 is TGTGCCAGCAGATTGGGACTAGCGGGAGGGTACGAGCAGTACTTC.

The chain has TRBV19 and TRBJ2-1; TRBD2 aligns across 8 bases. The CDR3 totals 15 residues. Germline assignment: CDR1 LNHDA and CDR2 SQIVND (reference sequence). Losses at the gene ends were 2 bases for V and 8 bases for J; bases not matched to a gene: 8. CDR3 sequence reads: CASSILGPAGDEQFF. CDR3 nucleotides: TGTGCCAGTAGTATACTGGGCCCAGCGGGGGATGAGCAGTTCTTC. The entire variable domain, with the rest obtained from reference TRBV19 and TRBJ2-1, is as follows: DGGITQSPKYLFRKEGQNVTLSCEQNLNHDAMYWYRQDPGQGLRLIYYSQIVNDFQKGDIAEGYSVSREKKESFPLTVTSAQKNPTAFYLCASSILGPAGDEQFFGPGTRLTVL.

The rearrangement uses TRBV6-5 and TRBJ2-7; D perhaps matches TRBD1 (5 bases). The CDR3 is 15 residues long. CDR1 is MNHEY and CDR2 is SVGAGI in the germline V gene. Trimming left V 6 bases short and J 0 bases short, with 15 bases between. The CDR3 spells CASSLNRQSSYEQYF. CDR3 nucleotides: TGTGCCAGCAGCCTGAATCGACAGAGCTCCTACGAGCAGTACTTC.

The genes are TRBV5-1 and TRBJ2-2; 9 bases are a match to TRBD1. V lost 4 bases and J lost 0; bases outside the gene matches: 1. This CDR3 comprises 15 residues. In germline, CDR1 is SGHRS, CDR2 YFSETQ. CDR3 coding DNA: TGCGCCAGCAGCCGGGACAGGGCGAACACCGGGGAGCTGTTTTTT. It encodes CASSRDRANTGELFF.

This clone showed up just a few times. This chain connects TRBV7-2 to TRBJ2-3, with D possibly being TRBD2 (5 bases). Germline CDR1 reads SGHTA; CDR2 reads FQGNSA. Trimming cost V 4 bases and J 3 bases, with 8 bases left between them. The CDR3 consists of 13 residues. The CDR3 is CASSWTDTDTQYF. The CDR3, as DNA: TGTGCCAGCAGCTGGACTGATACAGATACGCAGTATTTT. The whole variable domain, remainder taken from reference TRBV7-2 and TRBJ2-3, is GAGVSQSPSNKVTEKGKDVELRCDPISGHTALYWYRQSLGQGLEFLIYFQGNSAPDKSGLPSDRFSAERTGGSVSTLTIQRTQQEDSAVYLCASSWTDTDTQYFGPGTRLTVL.

This clone was detected once. The CDR3 region has the DNA TGTGCCAGTACCCTATGGGGCGGCCCGAACACTGAAGCTTTCTTT. Translated, it gives CASTLWGGPNTEAFF. The chain joins TRBV19 to TRBJ1-1; tentative D call: TRBD1 (5 bases). This CDR3 has 15 amino acids. Deletions cut 7 bases from V and 1 base from J, with 16 bases between. The germline V gene has CDR1 LNHDA and CDR2 SQIVND (reference sequence).

The J gene is TRBJ2-2, the V gene TRBV7-2, with D unresolved. Per germline, CDR1 SGHTA and CDR2 FQGNSA. CDR3 length: 13 amino acids. V lost 6 bases and J 2 bases, leaving 7 bases between the germline ends. CDR3 DNA sequence: TGTGCCAGCAGGCCTATTAACACCGGGGAGCTGTTTTTT. This encodes CASRPINTGELFF.

This chain uses TRBV6-6 with TRBJ1-5; a weak D match, TRBD1 (6 bases). Trimming pared 0 bases from V and 5 bases from J, leaving 11 bases between. The CDR3 is 15 amino acids. Looked up from germline, CDR1 is MNHNY and CDR2 is SVGAGI (reference sequence). CDR3 amino acids: CASSYSTRGDQPQHF. The CDR3 bases are TGTGCCAGCAGTTACTCGACCAGGGGAGATCAGCCCCAGCATTTT.

The chain uses TRBV28 and TRBJ2-7, with D perhaps matching TRBD2 (7 bases). CDR1 MDHEN and CDR2 SYDVKM come from the germline V gene. Trimming shortened V by 6 bases and J by 2 bases, and 17 bases separated the two germline ends. This CDR3 comprises 15 residues. CDR3 sequence reads: CASSRGGPSPYEQYF. In nucleotides, the CDR3 is TGTGCCAGCAGCCGCGGGGGCCCTTCCCCCTACGAGCAGTACTTC. The full variable domain, in which reference TRBV28 and TRBJ2-7 provide the parts outside the CDR3, is DVKVTQSSRYLVKRTGEKVFLECVQDMDHENMFWYRQDPGLGLRLIYFSYDVKMKEKGDIPEGYSVSREKKERFSLILESASTNQTSMYLCASSRGGPSPYEQYFGPGTRLTVT.

The CDR3 reads CASSLAALTYEQYF. CDR3 in DNA: TGTGCCAGCAGCTTAGCGGCCCTTACCTACGAGCAGTACTTC. The V call is TRBV7-9, the J call TRBJ2-7; D is ambiguous. The V and J ends lost 0 bases and 2 bases respectively, with 8 bases between them. The CDR3 spans 14 residues. The germline CDR1 and CDR2 sequences are SEHNR and FQNEAQ (reference sequence).

The rearrangement links TRBV27 to TRBJ2-2; 7 positions match TRBD1. Germline CDR1 reads MNHEY; CDR2 reads SMNVEV (reference sequence). The V gene end was trimmed by 7 bases and the J gene end by 3 bases; junction bases not matched to a gene: 5. The CDR3 runs 14 residues. CDR3 region: CASKAGQDTGELFF. In nucleotides, the CDR3 is TGTGCCAGCAAAGCCGGACAGGACACCGGGGAGCTGTTTTTT.